Below, 27 T cell receptor beta chains from the same sample are listed, as sequenced in a study of shared clonotypes between healthy human individuals. Sequenced by immunoSEQ multiplex PCR; TCRdb stores in-frame clones only, minus some. This sample has roughly 1 million clones, with 78% found just once. The specimen was memory CD4+ T cells from PBMCs. Subset given: CD45RA-negative fraction. These receptors all come from a man between 18 and 35 years old in good health. Some clones in this sample may be carry-over from other donors' samples.

The gene calls are TRBV27 and TRBJ2-2, with D maybe TRBD1 (6 bases). The CDR3 is made up of 14 amino acids. The germline CDR1 and CDR2 sequences are MNHEY and SMNVEV (reference sequence). Deletions cut 5 bases from V and 3 bases from J, with 10 bases between. CDR3 nucleotide sequence: TGTGCCAGCAGTCCTTACAGGGACACCGGGGAGCTGTTTTTT. The encoded protein is CASSPYRDTGELFF.

The gene calls are TRBV5-4 and TRBJ1-1; possibly TRBD1 for D (5 bases). The CDR3 totals 15 residues. Germline-derived CDR1 and CDR2 are SGHNT and YYREEE (reference sequence). Trimming took off 3 bases at V and 3 bases at J, with 15 bases between the two ends. The CDR3 loop reads CASSSGGGRYTEAFF. The CDR3 coding sequence is TGTGCCAGCAGCTCGGGGGGAGGGCGGTACACTGAAGCTTTCTTT.

The chain couples TRBV7-3 to TRBJ2-1; 8 bases line up with TRBD2. Germline V CDR1 and CDR2: SGHTA, FQGTGA. This CDR3 spans 15 amino acids. Trimming took 5 bases from V and 0 from J; bases not matched to a gene: 3. The CDR3 coding sequence is TGTGCCAGCAGCCCGACTAGCGTCTCCTACAATGAGCAGTTCTTC. Translation gives CASSPTSVSYNEQFF.

Regarding this clone: Other nucleotide sequences in the sample specify the same CDR3. The genes are TRBV6-6 and TRBJ2-2; 7 bases fit TRBD1. Germline V gene lookup returns CDR1 MNHNY and CDR2 SVGAGI (reference sequence). V shed 6 bases, J shed 2 bases, and the junction held 3 bases outside the gene matches. This CDR3 contains 14 residues. In DNA, the CDR3 is TGTGCCAGCAGCCGGGACAGAAACACCGGGGAGCTGTTTTTT. Amino acid sequence: CASSRDRNTGELFF.

The rearrangement uses TRBV7-2 and TRBJ2-7; a weak D match, TRBD2 (5 bases). The CDR3 totals 14 residues. V was shortened by 2 bases and J by 2 bases, with 10 bases between the two germline ends. CDR1 is SGHTA and CDR2 is FQGNSA in the germline V gene. CDR3 sequence (DNA): TGTGCCAGCAGCTTATGGCGGGCCCCCTACGAGCAGTACTTC. Translated, it gives CASSLWRAPYEQYF.

Only a few counts were recorded for this clone. The sample has other DNA sequences that encode this CDR3 too. V is TRBV29-1 and J is TRBJ2-1, with D possibly matching TRBD1 (6 bases). This CDR3 has 10 residues. V was pared by 7 bases and J by 10 bases, with 11 bases between. Germline V CDR1 and CDR2: SQVTM, ANQGSEA. CDR3 nucleotide sequence: TGCAGCGCCCGGACAGAAGAGCAGTTCTTC. Protein product: CSARTEEQFF.

Worth noting for this clone: Within the sample, other DNA sequences also encode this same CDR3. This chain links TRBV10-3 with TRBJ2-3; 8 bases agree with TRBD2. V lost 3 bases to trimming and J lost 0 bases; unmatched junction nucleotides: 2. Germline V lookup: CDR1 ENHRY, CDR2 SYGVKD. The CDR3 has 15 residues. The CDR3 is CAISDPSGSTDTQYF. The CDR3 coding sequence is TGTGCCATCAGTGACCCTAGCGGGAGCACAGATACGCAGTATTTT.

On this clone itself: With only one base between it and a far larger clone, this is likely a read error. This sequence joins TRBV30 and TRBJ1-1; tentative D call: TRBD1 (6 bases). In germline, CDR1 is GTSNPN, CDR2 SVGIG (reference sequence). The CDR3 spans 11 residues. The CDR3 region has the DNA TGTGACTGGAGGGACATGACTGAAGCTTTCTTT. Translating it yields CDWRDMTEAFF.

In this sample, this clone turned up a few times. V is TRBV7-7 and J is TRBJ2-5; 7 bases agree with TRBD1. The J call may be in error: the DNA end matches TRBJ2-7 better. Per germline, CDR1 SSHAT and CDR2 FNYEAQ (reference sequence). The CDR3 extends over 14 amino acids. The CDR3 spells CASSSDRVPYEQYF. As DNA, the CDR3 is TGTGCCAGCAGCTCAGACAGGGTTCCGTACGAGCAGTACTTC.

For this clone: One base away lies a much larger clone, so this may be a sequencing read error. CDR3 bases: TGTGCCAGCAGACTAGCGGGGGGAACCTACGAGCAGTACTTC. It codes for CASRLAGGTYEQYF. The chain is built from TRBV2 and TRBJ2-7; 12 bases are a match to TRBD2. The CDR3 is 14 amino acids. V lost 6 bases to trimming and J lost 2 bases; unmatched junction nucleotides: 2. Germline V lookup: CDR1 SNHLY, CDR2 FYNNEI.

The chain recombines TRBV7-2 with TRBJ2-5; 16 positions agree with TRBD2. CDR3 size: 19 residues. With 1 base clipped from V and 1 base from J, the junction kept 6 bases outside the gene matches. Germline V lookup: CDR1 SGHTA, CDR2 FQGNSA. This chain's CDR3 is CASSLVGTSGRASQETQYF. The CDR3 DNA reads TGTGCCAGCAGCTTAGTCGGGACTAGCGGGAGGGCTTCCCAAGAGACCCAGTACTTC.

The chain carries TRBV10-3 and TRBJ1-5; TRBD1 is a possible D gene (6 bases). This CDR3 contains 16 residues. Deletions cut 0 bases from V and 7 bases from J, with 16 bases between. Germline loops: CDR1 ENHRY, CDR2 SYGVKD. CDR3: CAISESGTPMGQPQHF. The CDR3 DNA follows: TGTGCCATCAGTGAGTCGGGGACACCCATGGGGCAGCCCCAGCATTTT.

The rearrangement links TRBV4-3 to TRBJ1-5; no firm D call. The CDR3 sequence is 14 residues long. Germline V gives CDR1 LGHNA, CDR2 YSLEER. The V and J ends lost 3 bases and 2 bases respectively, with 8 bases between them. The chain's CDR3 is CASSQGMGNQPQHF. The CDR3 DNA sequence: TGCGCCAGCAGCCAGGGTATGGGCAATCAGCCCCAGCATTTT.

The chain carries TRBV21-1 and TRBJ1-2. TRBV21-1 is designated a pseudogene. The CDR3 spans 14 residues. CDR3 DNA sequence: TGTGCCAGCAGCCCCCGGACTGCAAACTATGGCTACACCTTC. Encoded protein: CASSPRTANYGYTF.

The chain links TRBV28 to TRBJ2-1, with D tentatively TRBD2 (6 bases). V shed 11 bases and J shed 7 bases, with 21 bases lying between them. In germline, CDR1 is MDHEN, CDR2 SYDVKM. The CDR3 contains 14 residues. CDR3 in DNA: TGTGCCTCTCAGTCCGGGAGTTTCGCAAATGAGCAGTTCTTC. Encoded protein: CASQSGSFANEQFF.

The chain joins TRBV5-1 to TRBJ2-3; 11 bases fit TRBD2. This CDR3 spans 16 amino acids. Germline V lookup: CDR1 SGHRS, CDR2 YFSETQ. V lost 4 bases to trimming and J lost 6 bases; unmatched junction nucleotides: 10. The CDR3 nucleotides read TGCGCCAGCAGCGTGGGACTAGCGGACCTGGGGGATACGCAGTATTTT. As protein: CASSVGLADLGDTQYF.

This clone was observed a few times. This rearrangement joins TRBV9 to TRBJ2-1; 10 positions match TRBD1. Germline V gene lookup returns CDR1 SGDLS and CDR2 YYNGEE. This CDR3 is 14 amino acids long. V gave up 3 bases and J gave up 8 bases; unmatched junction bases: 5. In DNA form, the CDR3 reads TGTGCCAGCAGCGCCGGGACAGGGGTCCATGAGCAGTTCTTC. Translated: CASSAGTGVHEQFF.

This rearrangement joins TRBV4-1 to TRBJ2-4, with D maybe TRBD2 (6 bases). There are 17 residues in the CDR3. Trimming took 1 base from V and 0 from J, leaving 13 bases between them. The germline CDR1 and CDR2 sequences are MGHRA and YSYEKL. The CDR3 nucleotides read TGCGCCAGCAGCCAAGGTCCGGGACTGATAGCCAAAAACATTCAGTACTTC. The encoded protein is CASSQGPGLIAKNIQYF.

CDR3 sequence reads: CASSPRGGGGELFF. The CDR3 coding sequence is TGTGCCAGCTCACCACGCGGTGGAGGGGGGGAGCTGTTTTTT. The rearrangement joins TRBV18 to TRBJ2-2; possible D gene TRBD2, 6 bases. Germline values: CDR1 KGHSH, CDR2 LQKENI. V was cut by 1 base and J by 8 bases, with 11 bases left in between. The CDR3 covers 14 residues.

Details on this clone: Within the sample, other DNA sequences also encode this same CDR3. The rearrangement joins TRBV27 to TRBJ1-5; no firm D call. The V end lost 5 bases, the J end lost 0 bases, and 5 bases lay between the germline ends. Germline V lookup: CDR1 MNHEY, CDR2 SMNVEV (reference sequence). The CDR3 is 13 amino acids. The CDR3 protein is CASSPYSNQPQHF. As DNA, the CDR3 is TGTGCCAGCAGTCCGTATAGCAATCAGCCCCAGCATTTT.

The CDR3 sequence: CASAPGGTQETQYF. The CDR3 DNA reads TGTGCCAGCGCCCCGGGCGGGACGCAAGAGACCCAGTACTTC. This chain joins TRBV11-2 and TRBJ2-5, with a weak D call TRBD2 (6 bases). V lost 8 bases to trimming and J lost 2 bases, with 15 bases between them. This CDR3 spans 14 amino acids. CDR1 and CDR2 (germline): SGHAT, FQNNGV.

Regarding this clone: The sample carries other DNA sequences with the same CDR3. V and J are TRBV18 and TRBJ2-2; D call uncertain. Germline assignment: CDR1 KGHSH and CDR2 LQKENI. The CDR3 is 14 amino acids. V dropped 2 bases and J dropped 1 base, with 5 bases sitting between them. The CDR3 nucleotides are TGTGCCAGCTCACCAGAAAGGAACACCGGGGAGCTGTTTTTT. It encodes CASSPERNTGELFF.

This clone was observed a handful of times. The CDR3 spells CASSVGLAGVANEQFF. CDR3 DNA: TGTGCCAGCAGCGTTGGCCTAGCGGGAGTAGCAAATGAGCAGTTCTTC. The chain recombines TRBV9 with TRBJ2-1; TRBD2 matches at 10 bases. This CDR3 spans 16 amino acids. From germline, CDR1 is SGDLS and CDR2 YYNGEE. V shed 2 bases and J 7 bases; nucleotides not matched to a gene: 9.

V is TRBV27 and J is TRBJ2-5; 11 bases align to TRBD2. Looked up from germline, CDR1 is MNHEY and CDR2 is SMNVEV (reference sequence). There are 17 residues in the CDR3. The ends lost 4 bases at V and 4 bases at J; junction bases unmatched: 11. The CDR3, as DNA: TGTGCCAGCAGTTCCCGCCGCCCGACTAGCGGGATAGAGACCCAGTACTTC. Protein product: CASSSRRPTSGIETQYF.

This clone was recorded a few times. The chain is built from TRBV25-1 and TRBJ1-1; maybe TRBD1 (5 bases). This CDR3 is built from 13 residues. V was clipped by 3 bases and J by 7 bases, with 12 bases between them. Per the germline V gene, CDR1 is MGHDK and CDR2 is SYGVNS. For the CDR3, the DNA is TGTGCCAGCAGTGAGCGGAGGGGACTTGAAGCTTTCTTT. It codes for CASSERRGLEAFF. The complete variable domain, with remaining parts taken from reference TRBV25-1 and TRBJ1-1, reads EADIYQTPRYLVIGTGKKITLECSQTMGHDKMYWYQQDPGMELHLIHYSYGVNSTEKGDLSSESTVSRIRTEHFPLTLESARPSHTSQYLCASSERRGLEAFFGQGTRLTVV.

At least ten counts were recorded for this clone. The chain links TRBV10-3 to TRBJ2-1, with 7 bases fitting TRBD2. The CDR3 totals 14 residues. V trimming: 4 bases; J trimming: 3 bases; junction bases outside the gene matches: 3. Per germline, CDR1 ENHRY and CDR2 SYGVKD. The CDR3 sequence is CAISVGGSYNEQFF. The CDR3 DNA sequence: TGTGCCATCAGTGTGGGCGGGAGCTACAATGAGCAGTTCTTC.

The chain uses TRBV27 and TRBJ2-7; TRBD1 matches at 7 bases. CDR1 and CDR2 (germline): MNHEY, SMNVEV (reference sequence). Unmatched junction bases numbered 2, after V lost 3 bases and J lost 0 bases. The CDR3 contains 14 residues. The CDR3 sequence is CASSLGQYSYEQYF. DNA of the CDR3: TGTGCCAGCAGTTTGGGACAGTACTCCTACGAGCAGTACTTC.